This passage covers 19 T cell receptor beta chains from one sample sequenced in a study of graft-versus-host responses after intestinal transplantation. These receptors have no known antigen. Data came from immunoSEQ multiplex PCR; TCRdb stores just in-frame clones and leaves some out. The data contain 35,000 to 50,000 clones, nearly 95% of them singletons. This specimen was unstimulated CD8+ T cells sorted from spleen or lymph node cells, taken before transplant. The origin of the receptors is a human donor who was the organ donor for an intestinal transplant.

The V and J genes are TRBV4-3 and TRBJ1-1; a possible D gene is TRBD1 (6 bases). Trimming cost V 1 base and J 2 bases, with 14 bases left between them. CDR3 length: 16 residues. Germline V gene lookup returns CDR1 LGHNA and CDR2 YSLEER. DNA of the CDR3: TGCGCCAGCAGCCAAGGACTTCAGGGGTCCAACACTGAAGCTTTCTTT. Translating it yields CASSQGLQGSNTEAFF.

The rearrangement links TRBV9 to TRBJ2-6; D is unclear. V lost 0 bases and J 1 base, leaving 5 bases between the germline ends. CDR1 is SGDLS, CDR2 YYNGEE, per germline. The CDR3 loop spans 15 amino acids. The CDR3 DNA reads as TGTGCCAGCAGCGTAGGGGGATCTGGGGCCAACGTCCTGACTTTC. It is translated as CASSVGGSGANVLTF.

The chain combines TRBV28 with TRBJ2-5, with 10 bases matching TRBD1. Unmatched junction bases numbered 12, after V lost 3 bases and J lost 8 bases. Germline V CDR1 and CDR2: MDHEN, SYDVKM. The CDR3 has 16 residues. CDR3 coding DNA: TGTGCCAGCAGTTTGGCGACAGGGGGCCTCGTCCAAACCCAGTACTTC. This sequence encodes CASSLATGGLVQTQYF.

This chain connects TRBV19 to TRBJ1-3, with D hard to call. V was trimmed by 8 bases and J by 0 bases, leaving 8 bases between them. Germline CDR1 and CDR2: LNHDA and SQIVND (reference sequence). The CDR3 contains 13 residues. Here the CDR3 DNA reads TGTGCCAGTTCTGGAACCTCTGGAAACACCATATATTTT. This translates into CASSGTSGNTIYF.

The J gene is TRBJ2-3, the V gene TRBV2; no firm D call. Germline V CDR1 and CDR2: SNHLY, FYNNEI. V was cut by 4 bases and J by 4 bases, with 3 bases left in between. This CDR3 contains 11 residues. CDR3 protein: CASSVADTQYF. DNA for the CDR3: TGTGCCAGCAGTGTCGCAGATACGCAGTATTTT.

This clone was counted a single time. CDR3 residues: CASSIQGIWTEAFF. The CDR3 DNA sequence: TGTGCCAGTAGTATACAGGGGATTTGGACTGAAGCTTTCTTT. The rearrangement joins TRBV19 to TRBJ1-1; D is perhaps TRBD1 (6 bases). CDR3 length equals 14 residues. CDR1 LNHDA and CDR2 SQIVND come from the germline V gene (reference sequence). Trimming took 2 bases from V and 5 from J, leaving 12 bases between them.

This clone came up once. The rearrangement uses TRBV12-2 and TRBJ1-3. TRBV12-2 has pseudogene status. This CDR3 region has 16 residues. CDR3: CASRLSVSSGGNTIYF. The CDR3 nucleotides are TGTGCAAGTCGCTTGAGTGTTTCCTCTGGCGGAAACACCATATATTTT.

This rearrangement joins TRBV14 to TRBJ1-1; TRBD1 is a possible D gene (6 bases). The CDR3 spans 12 residues. V was clipped by 1 base and J by 8 bases, with 8 bases between them. Germline lookup yields CDR1 SGHDN and CDR2 FVKESK. CDR3 sequence reads: CASSQVGTEAFF. The CDR3, as DNA: TGTGCCAGCAGCCAAGTGGGGACAGAAGCTTTCTTT.

The V gene is TRBV29-1, the J gene TRBJ1-2; 8 nucleotides align to TRBD1. Germline assignment: CDR1 SQVTM and CDR2 ANQGSEA. Unmatched junction bases numbered 5, after V lost 5 bases and J lost 3 bases. The CDR3 totals 13 residues. DNA of the CDR3: TGCAGCGTTCCATTGACAGGGGACTATGGCTACACCTTC. Protein: CSVPLTGDYGYTF.

V gene TRBV4-1 combines with J gene TRBJ2-5; 9 bases agree with TRBD1. The CDR3 totals 14 residues. J was trimmed by 5 bases and V by 4 bases; bases with no gene match: 5. Germline V gene sequence: CDR1 MGHRA, CDR2 YSYEKL. The CDR3 region is CASSLGQGWETQYF. CDR3 in DNA: TGCGCCAGCAGCCTCGGACAGGGGTGGGAGACCCAGTACTTC.

This clone has just one count. V gene TRBV6-1 combines with J gene TRBJ2-7; D remains ambiguous. V was pared by 5 bases and J by 3 bases, with 11 bases between. Looked up from germline, CDR1 is MNHNS and CDR2 is SASEGT. The CDR3 has 13 amino acids. CDR3: CASSHGTDYEQYF. The CDR3 nucleotides are TGTGCCAGCAGTCACGGAACCGACTACGAGCAGTACTTC.

The chain recombines TRBV27 with TRBJ2-1; D may be TRBD2 (7 bases). This CDR3 is 15 amino acids long. Trimming pared 2 bases from V and 7 bases from J, leaving 15 bases between. The germline V gene has CDR1 MNHEY and CDR2 SMNVEV (reference sequence). The CDR3 is CASSLGGGLNNEQFF. In nucleotides, the CDR3 is TGTGCCAGCAGTTTAGGGGGGGGCCTGAATAATGAGCAGTTCTTC.

The CDR3 protein is CASSQENYNEQFF. The CDR3 DNA reads TGTGCCAGCAGCCAAGAAAACTACAATGAGCAGTTCTTC. The V and J genes are TRBV14 and TRBJ2-1; D is unclear. This CDR3 has 13 residues. Germline CDR1 reads SGHDN; CDR2 reads FVKESK. V lost 0 bases and J lost 3, with 3 bases in between.

The gene calls are TRBV19 and TRBJ2-3; unclear D gene. The V gene lost 6 bases and the J gene lost 4 bases, with 17 bases spanning the gap. Germline CDR1 LNHDA, CDR2 SQIVND (reference sequence). The CDR3 is 15 residues long. CDR3 coding DNA: TGTGCCAGTAGCTACGACCGTAGAGGTCCAGATACGCAGTATTTT. Translated, it gives CASSYDRRGPDTQYF.

The rearrangement links TRBV27 to TRBJ2-1; D might be TRBD1 or TRBD2, each matching 6 bases. Germline values: CDR1 MNHEY, CDR2 SMNVEV (reference sequence). The V end lost 5 bases, the J end lost 3 bases, and 11 bases lay between the germline ends. The CDR3 is 14 residues long. DNA of the CDR3: TGTGCCAGCAGTAGGAGGGGGGACTACAATGAGCAGTTCTTC. Translated, it gives CASSRRGDYNEQFF.

The gene calls are TRBV5-1 and TRBJ1-1, with D possibly TRBD1 on 6 matching bases. CDR1 and CDR2 (germline): SGHRS, YFSETQ. The CDR3 is 16 residues long. V was trimmed by 0 bases and J by 2 bases, leaving 14 bases between them. CDR3 loop: CASSLGAGTLNTEAFF. As DNA, the CDR3 is TGCGCCAGCAGCTTGGGGGCCGGGACACTCAACACTGAAGCTTTCTTT.

Note on this clone: The sample holds other DNA sequences that translate to the same CDR3. The chain joins TRBV28 to TRBJ2-7; 9 bases agree with TRBD1. CDR1 and CDR2 from the germline V gene are MDHEN and SYDVKM. The CDR3 spans 14 residues. With 3 bases clipped from V and 4 bases from J, the junction kept 4 bases outside the gene matches. CDR3 DNA: TGTGCCAGCAGTTTGGGGACAGGGTTATACGAGCAGTACTTC. Protein sequence: CASSLGTGLYEQYF.

The rearrangement uses TRBV7-9 and TRBJ1-1, with D unclear. The CDR3 consists of 10 residues. CDR1 is SEHNR, CDR2 FQNEAQ, per germline (reference sequence). The V gene lost 5 bases and the J gene lost 11 bases, with 9 bases spanning the gap. CDR3 coding DNA: TGTGCCAGCAGCGCCGGGTTGGCTTTCTTT. Residues: CASSAGLAFF. Drawing the rest from reference TRBV7-9 and TRBJ1-1, the complete variable domain is DTGVSQNPRHKITKRGQNVTFRCDPISEHNRLYWYRQTLGQGPEFLTYFQNEAQLEKSRLLSDRFSAERPKGSFSTLEIQRTEQGDSAMYLCASSAGLAFFGQGTRLTVV.

The rearrangement uses TRBV6-4 and TRBJ2-3; TRBD2 matches 8 bases. Germline CDR1 MRHNA, CDR2 SNTAGT. V was pared by 6 bases and J by 2 bases, with 13 bases of the junction left unmatched. The CDR3 covers 17 residues. CDR3 sequence (DNA): TGTGCCAGCAGGGGATGTGTAGTAGCGGGGACCACAGATACGCAGTATTTT. This translates into CASRGCVVAGTTDTQYF.